What follows describes a single T cell receptor beta chain. The target antigen is unknown. This CDR3 is missing its conserved last phenylalanine or tryptophan, likely due to a read error. The germline V and J ends were trimmed by 0 bases and 7 bases, with 12 bases remaining between them. CDR3 length: 14 amino acids. The data belong to a study of tumor and adjacent non-tumor tissue in lung cancer. Across the study: Histology: under 15 adenocarcinoma, a couple of squamous cell carcinoma, 1 small cell lung cancer.

Broader study findings: Compared with tumor, normal lung showed significantly lower TCR diversity.

The library came from three nested PCR rounds adapted from ARM-PCR protocols. MiXCR was run by TCRdb on the multiplex PCR reads, yielding one entry per CDR3 protein. The repertoire includes 100,000 to 120,000 distinct CDR3 sequences, nearly 85% of them detected once, and about 22% sits in the top ten. The template was RNA from unsorted bulk tissue. Newly diagnosed lung cancer patients had thoracic surgery in China, August–November 2014, without prior chemotherapy. What was sequenced was lung tumor tissue. The chain couples TRBV12-3 or TRBV12-4 to TRBJ1-2; no firm D call. The origin of this receptor is a man in his 70s with non-small cell lung cancer. The CDR3 sequence: CASSLAVSLRGYTL. The CDR3 DNA reads TGTGCCAGCAGTTTAGCGGTGAGCTTACGTGGCTACACCTTA.